Below, 20 T cell receptor beta chains from the same sample are listed, as sequenced in a study of blood T cell repertoires in COVID-19. Measured with immunoSEQ multiplex PCR; TCRdb has only the in-frame clones, and not every one. Of about 310,000 clones listed, around 87% are singletons. Sequenced material: peripheral blood. The receptor set was obtained from a man in his forties or fifties with active or convalescent COVID-19.

The chain carries TRBV5-1 and TRBJ2-4; tentatively, D is TRBD1 (6 bases). The germline V and J ends were trimmed by 2 bases and 0 bases, with 12 bases remaining between them. The CDR3 has 16 amino acids. The germline V gene encodes CDR1 SGHRS and CDR2 YFSETQ. The CDR3 here is CASSFQGPLAKNIQYF. The CDR3, as DNA: TGCGCCAGCAGCTTTCAGGGGCCTTTAGCCAAAAACATTCAGTACTTC.

The V and J genes are TRBV5-6 and TRBJ2-1; D possibly corresponds to TRBD1 (5 bases). Germline V gene data show CDR1 as SGHDT and CDR2 as YYEEEE. The V end lost 5 bases, the J end lost 6 bases, and 18 bases lay between the germline ends. The CDR3 is 15 amino acids. The CDR3 reads CASSQLSQGANEQFF. The CDR3 DNA follows: TGTGCCAGCAGTCAACTGAGCCAGGGCGCCAATGAGCAGTTCTTC.

The genes are TRBV19 and TRBJ2-7; possible D gene TRBD1, 6 bases. CDR1 and CDR2 from the germline V gene are LNHDA and SQIVND (reference sequence). The CDR3 length is 14 residues. Trimming removed 3 bases at V and 0 bases at J, with 9 bases between. CDR3 sequence: CASSMQGSSYEQYF. DNA for the CDR3: TGTGCCAGTAGTATGCAGGGGAGCTCCTACGAGCAGTACTTC.

Comment on this clone: The same CDR3 also results from other DNA sequences found in this sample. The chain recombines TRBV12-3 or TRBV12-4 with TRBJ1-2, with D uncertain. The V and J ends lost 5 bases and 3 bases respectively, with 10 bases between them. The CDR3 sequence is 13 residues long. In DNA form, the CDR3 reads TGTGCCAGCAGTCCCCAGGTGGACTATGGCTACACCTTC. It is translated as CASSPQVDYGYTF.

V and J are TRBV2 and TRBJ1-5, with TRBD1 matching 7 bases. The length of the CDR3 is 15 residues. J gave up 2 bases and V 8 bases, and 9 bases lay outside the gene matches. Germline CDR1 and CDR2: SNHLY and FYNNEI. The CDR3 spells CASLEYRGGNQPQHF. CDR3 bases: TGTGCCAGCTTAGAGTACAGGGGCGGCAATCAGCCCCAGCATTTT.

The J gene is TRBJ1-1, the V gene TRBV18, with 8 bases identical to TRBD1. The V gene's germline CDR1 is KGHSH and CDR2 LQKENI. This CDR3 comprises 14 residues. The ends lost 5 bases at V and 2 bases at J; junction bases unmatched: 4. CDR3 sequence (DNA): TGTGCCAGCTCAACTGACAGGGGTAACACTGAAGCTTTCTTT. Its protein is CASSTDRGNTEAFF.

The genes are TRBV21-1 and TRBJ1-1; the D call in the table, TRBD1, was not verified against the DNA. TRBV21-1 is labeled a pseudogene. CDR3 size: 15 residues. DNA of the CDR3: TGTGCCAGCAGCAGCCGGGACAGGGGCAACACTGAAGCTTTCTTT. Translation: CASSSRDRGNTEAFF.

This rearrangement joins TRBV15 to TRBJ1-2; D unresolved. Germline assignment: CDR1 LNHNV and CDR2 YYDKDF (reference sequence). Trimming took off 5 bases at V and 5 bases at J, with 21 bases between the two ends. The CDR3 runs 16 residues. CDR3 sequence reads: CATSFSEQPGRYGYTF. The DNA for the CDR3 is TGTGCCACCAGCTTTTCCGAGCAGCCGGGAAGGTATGGCTACACCTTC.

V usage is TRBV6-1 and J usage is TRBJ2-5; D call uncertain. Germline V lookup: CDR1 MNHNS, CDR2 SASEGT. V was pared by 2 bases and J by 5 bases, with 9 bases between. This CDR3 region has 13 residues. The CDR3 sequence is CASSEKPGETQYF. The CDR3 nucleotides are TGTGCCAGCAGTGAAAAACCTGGCGAGACCCAGTACTTC.

The J gene is TRBJ1-4, the V gene TRBV30; D is uncertain. This CDR3 has 14 amino acids. Germline V gene data show CDR1 as GTSNPN and CDR2 as SVGIG (reference sequence). Trimming pared 0 bases from V and 8 bases from J, leaving 13 bases between. CDR3 in DNA: TGTGCCTGGAGTGTTGTTTGGGGAGACGAAAAACTGTTTTTT. Protein sequence: CAWSVVWGDEKLFF.

This clone was detected only a few times. V and J are TRBV3-1 (or the pseudogene TRBV3-2) and TRBJ2-2; possible D gene TRBD1, 6 bases. Trimming removed 0 bases from V and 4 bases from J, with 9 bases in between. Per germline, CDR1 LGHDT and CDR2 YNNKEL (reference sequence). The CDR3 contains 15 residues. Here the CDR3 DNA reads TGTGCCAGCAGCCAAGATCACAGGGCCACCGGGGAGCTGTTTTTT. Translation: CASSQDHRATGELFF.

This clone turned up a few times. The genes are TRBV18 and TRBJ1-2; TRBD1 matches at 7 bases. After removal of 2 bases from V and 1 base from J, the junction contained 4 bases not matched to a gene. Germline V lookup: CDR1 KGHSH, CDR2 LQKENI. The CDR3 has 15 amino acids. The CDR3 sequence: CASSPAGTVNYGYTF. In DNA form, the CDR3 reads TGTGCCAGCTCACCAGCCGGGACAGTTAACTATGGCTACACCTTC.

The V and J genes are TRBV18 and TRBJ2-7; 8 bases agree with TRBD2. The V gene end was trimmed by 3 bases and the J gene end by 5 bases; junction bases not matched to a gene: 6. Germline loops: CDR1 KGHSH, CDR2 LQKENI. The CDR3 consists of 14 residues. The CDR3 sequence is CASSPSSGSDEQYF. In DNA form, the CDR3 reads TGTGCCAGCTCACCTTCCAGCGGGAGCGACGAGCAGTACTTC.

The chain is built from TRBV5-1 and TRBJ2-7; 8 positions match TRBD1. CDR3 length: 14 amino acids. Germline trimming cut 6 bases from V and 5 bases from J; bases unmatched to any gene: 10. Looked up from germline, CDR1 is SGHRS and CDR2 is YFSETQ. Here the CDR3 reads CASNLGQGPDEQYF. CDR3 nucleotides: TGCGCCAGCAACCTCGGACAGGGCCCAGACGAGCAGTACTTC.

This clone was recorded only once. The V and J genes are TRBV6-5 and TRBJ1-3; D call uncertain. Trimming removed 0 bases at V and 8 bases at J, with 8 bases between. CDR1 and CDR2 from the germline V gene are MNHEY and SVGAGI. The CDR3 is made up of 13 amino acids. For the CDR3, the DNA is TGTGCCAGCAGTTACTCCATTAGAGACACCATATATTTT. As protein: CASSYSIRDTIYF.

The chain has TRBV28 and TRBJ2-1, with 16 nucleotides matching TRBD2. The trim removed 6 bases at V and 15 bases at J, leaving 11 bases unmatched. Per germline, CDR1 MDHEN and CDR2 SYDVKM. This CDR3 has 15 amino acids. CDR3: CASSPWGTSGGALFF. Here the CDR3 DNA reads TGTGCCAGCAGCCCATGGGGGACTAGCGGGGGGGCACTGTTCTTC.

This clone was observed at least ten times. Other nucleotide sequences in the sample specify the same CDR3. The chain has TRBV2 and TRBJ2-7, with D perhaps matching TRBD2 (5 bases). V lost 6 bases and J lost 0, with 6 bases in between. Looked up from germline, CDR1 is SNHLY and CDR2 is FYNNEI. The CDR3 covers 12 residues. This chain's CDR3 is CASRGSSYEQYF. The CDR3, as DNA: TGTGCCAGCAGAGGGAGCTCCTACGAGCAGTACTTC.

This sequence joins TRBV18 and TRBJ1-2; D possibly corresponds to TRBD1 (6 bases). The CDR3 extends over 15 amino acids. Trimming removed 0 bases at V and 1 base at J, with 9 bases between. Germline V gene data show CDR1 as KGHSH and CDR2 as LQKENI. This CDR3 reads CASSPPGQINYGYTF. The CDR3 bases are TGTGCCAGCTCACCACCCGGACAGATTAACTATGGCTACACCTTC.

The J gene is TRBJ2-1, the V gene TRBV5-4, with D unresolved. V dropped 1 base and J dropped 8 bases, with 4 bases sitting between them. Per germline, CDR1 SGHNT and CDR2 YYREEE (reference sequence). This CDR3 comprises 11 residues. CDR3 nucleotides: TGTGCCAGCAGCTTGAACTATGAGCAGTTCTTC. Amino acid sequence: CASSLNYEQFF.

The chain recombines TRBV5-6 with TRBJ1-5; weak D call: TRBD1 (6 bases). Germline V lookup: CDR1 SGHDT, CDR2 YYEEEE. V gave up 5 bases and J gave up 9 bases, with 18 bases separating them. The CDR3 is made up of 14 amino acids. The DNA of the CDR3 is TGTGCCAGCAGTCAGGGGCCAGGGATGGGGCCCCAGCATTTT. Translating gives CASSQGPGMGPQHF.